This T cell receptor beta chain comes out of a study of post-analysis software for immune sequencing data. Study context: The study covered relapsing-remitting, secondary progressive and progressive-relapsing courses of multiple sclerosis.

Study results and caveats: Under F measure analysis, samples from one preparation batch co-clustered strongly. Relative to controls, patients with multiple sclerosis showed significantly lower normalized Chao1 diversity. Five TRBV segments were more frequent in patients than controls; TRBV5-6, TRBV5-1 and TRBV20-1 belonged to this group.

This clonotype was seen just once. Its target is not known. The CDR3 contains 14 residues. Trimming cost V 0 bases and J 4 bases; bases outside gene matches: 2. Per the germline V gene, CDR1 is WSHSY and CDR2 is SAAADI. Each TCR beta cDNA library carried unique molecular identifiers. Input amounts of about 0.85 to 10 million T cells were used. These gave 500,000 or so cDNA molecules, so each molecule approximated one T cell. MiXCR, run by TCRdb on the PCR reads, gives a single entry per CDR3 protein. The sample shows hundreds of thousands of distinct CDR3 sequences, about 60% of them seen only once. The chain carries TRBV10-2 and TRBJ1-2; 7 bases fit TRBD1. The specimen was blood. This receptor was taken from a girl aged 2 to 9 with multiple sclerosis. As DNA, the CDR3 is TGCGCCAGCAGTGAGTCAGGGACAGCCTATGGCTACACCTTC. This encodes CASSESGTAYGYTF.